This is a list of T cell receptor beta chains from one sample in a study of blood T cell repertoires in COVID-19. Clones were sequenced by immunoSEQ multiplex PCR, and TCRdb holds only the in-frame ones, with some missing. The table records 300,000 to 350,000 clones, around 90% of them present only once. The sample taken for sequencing was PBMCs or T cells enriched from blood (not recorded which). The origin of the receptors is a young woman with acute COVID-19. Each CDR3 is given with its conserved first and last residue. Fields, in order: V gene, D gene, clone size, J gene, CDR3 protein, CDR3 DNA. D genes are given only for firm matches. For some rows the clone size is stated as once, few or many, or as a class when expanded; others skip it.

v_call: TRBV19; d_call: TRBD1; clone_size: NA; j_call: TRBJ2-2; cdr3_aa: CASHRGRGELFF; cdr3_nt: TGTGCCAGTCACAGGGGGCGTGGGGAGCTGTTTTTT
v_call: TRBV5-6; d_call: TRBD2; clone_size: NA; j_call: TRBJ2-7; cdr3_aa: CASSLGTSGPYPSYEQYF; cdr3_nt: TGTGCCAGCAGCTTGGGAACTAGCGGGCCATACCCCTCCTACGAGCAGTACTTC
v_call: TRBV28; d_call: NA; clone_size: NA; j_call: TRBJ2-1; cdr3_aa: CANQKDSHNEQFF; cdr3_nt: TGTGCCAACCAAAAAGACAGCCACAATGAGCAGTTCTTC
v_call: TRBV7-9; d_call: NA; clone_size: NA; j_call: TRBJ2-1; cdr3_aa: CASSLFGTSNEQFF; cdr3_nt: TGTGCCAGCAGCTTATTTGGGACTTCCAATGAGCAGTTCTTC
v_call: TRBV7-3; d_call: NA; clone_size: NA; j_call: TRBJ2-1; cdr3_aa: CASSQNLGGAEEQFF; cdr3_nt: TGTGCCAGCAGCCAAAACCTGGGCGGGGCCGAAGAGCAGTTCTTC
v_call: TRBV11-2; d_call: TRBD2; clone_size: NA; j_call: TRBJ2-5; cdr3_aa: CASSPPPGLAGGETQYF; cdr3_nt: TGTGCCAGCAGCCCGCCCCCGGGACTAGCGGGAGGAGAGACCCAGTACTTC
v_call: TRBV18; d_call: NA; clone_size: NA; j_call: TRBJ2-3; cdr3_aa: CASSAPGLGTDTQYF; cdr3_nt: TGTGCCAGCTCAGCCCCGGGATTGGGGACAGATACGCAGTATTTT
v_call: TRBV4-2; d_call: NA; clone_size: NA; j_call: TRBJ2-2; cdr3_aa: CASRPAANTGELFF; cdr3_nt: TGTGCCAGCCGGCCAGCGGCGAACACCGGGGAGCTGTTTTTT
v_call: TRBV19; d_call: TRBD1; clone_size: NA; j_call: TRBJ2-4; cdr3_aa: CASSIGVGDRMENIQYF; cdr3_nt: TGTGCCAGTAGTATAGGGGTAGGGGACAGGATGGAAAACATTCAGTACTTC
v_call: TRBV6-5; d_call: NA; clone_size: NA; j_call: TRBJ2-2; cdr3_aa: CASSSMRAVTGELFF; cdr3_nt: TGTGCCAGCAGTTCAATGCGGGCGGTCACCGGGGAGCTGTTTTTT
v_call: TRBV11-3; d_call: TRBD2; clone_size: NA; j_call: TRBJ2-7; cdr3_aa: CASSHGLAYEQYF; cdr3_nt: TGTGCCAGCAGTCACGGACTAGCCTACGAGCAGTACTTC
v_call: TRBV18; d_call: NA; clone_size: NA; j_call: TRBJ2-5; cdr3_aa: CASSLGASEGETQYF; cdr3_nt: TGTGCCAGCTCACTTGGGGCTAGCGAGGGGGAGACCCAGTACTTC
v_call: TRBV5-1; d_call: TRBD1; clone_size: NA; j_call: TRBJ2-3; cdr3_aa: CASSPEQGADTQYF; cdr3_nt: TGCGCCAGCAGCCCTGAACAGGGGGCGGATACGCAGTATTTT
v_call: TRBV16; d_call: NA; clone_size: NA; j_call: TRBJ1-1; cdr3_aa: CASSLRLAGAEAFF; cdr3_nt: TGTGCCAGCAGCCTTCGCCTTGCAGGGGCCGAAGCTTTCTTT
v_call: TRBV7-9; d_call: NA; clone_size: NA; j_call: TRBJ1-4; cdr3_aa: CASSPRPLGGGNEKLFF; cdr3_nt: TGTGCCAGCAGCCCCCGACCCTTGGGCGGGGGCAATGAAAAACTGTTTTTT
v_call: TRBV5-8; d_call: TRBD1; clone_size: NA; j_call: TRBJ1-5; cdr3_aa: CASSLVRRTGGDQPQHF; cdr3_nt: TGTGCCAGCAGCTTGGTGCGACGGACAGGGGGCGATCAGCCCCAGCATTTT
v_call: TRBV5-1; d_call: NA; clone_size: NA; j_call: TRBJ2-5; cdr3_aa: CASSEGAGSETQYF; cdr3_nt: TGCGCCAGCAGCGAAGGTGCGGGCTCGGAGACCCAGTACTTC
v_call: TRBV24-1; d_call: NA; clone_size: NA; j_call: TRBJ2-3; cdr3_aa: CATSDLRLRDRTDTQYF; cdr3_nt: TGTGCCACCAGTGATTTGCGGCTGCGGGACCGCACAGATACGCAGTATTTT
v_call: TRBV7-8; d_call: TRBD2; clone_size: NA; j_call: TRBJ2-1; cdr3_aa: CASSLVLAGWNEQFF; cdr3_nt: TGTGCCAGCAGCTTAGTTCTAGCGGGCTGGAATGAGCAGTTCTTC
v_call: TRBV19; d_call: NA; clone_size: NA; j_call: TRBJ1-1; cdr3_aa: CATRMDRGEAFF; cdr3_nt: TGTGCCACTAGAATGGACAGAGGGGAAGCTTTCTTT
v_call: TRBV19; d_call: TRBD1; clone_size: NA; j_call: TRBJ1-2; cdr3_aa: CASIAGQGAMGYTF; cdr3_nt: TGTGCCAGTATCGCCGGACAGGGGGCAATGGGCTACACCTTC
v_call: TRBV7-9; d_call: TRBD2; clone_size: once; j_call: TRBJ2-7; cdr3_aa: CASSLELGSGSYEQYF; cdr3_nt: TGTGCCAGCAGCTTAGAGCTCGGTAGCGGGAGCTACGAGCAGTACTTC
v_call: TRBV28; d_call: TRBD1; clone_size: NA; j_call: TRBJ1-2; cdr3_aa: CASSLWDGTGVREANYGYTF; cdr3_nt: TGTGCCAGCAGTTTATGGGACGGGACAGGGGTCCGGGAAGCTAACTATGGCTACACCTTC
v_call: TRBV27; d_call: NA; clone_size: NA; j_call: TRBJ1-6; cdr3_aa: CASRTGTLNSPLHF; cdr3_nt: TGTGCCAGCCGAACCGGGACACTAAATTCACCCCTCCACTTT
v_call: TRBV3-1/TRBV3-2; d_call: NA; clone_size: NA; j_call: TRBJ1-1; cdr3_aa: CASSQGLQVTLAEAFF; cdr3_nt: TGTGCCAGCAGCCAAGGCCTACAGGTTACTTTGGCTGAAGCTTTCTTT
v_call: TRBV7-9; d_call: NA; clone_size: NA; j_call: TRBJ1-4; cdr3_aa: CASRPRMTNEKLFF; cdr3_nt: TGTGCCAGCCGCCCGAGGATGACTAATGAAAAACTGTTTTTT
v_call: TRBV15; d_call: TRBD1; clone_size: NA; j_call: TRBJ1-3; cdr3_aa: CATSGQGLSSGNTIYF; cdr3_nt: TGTGCCACCAGCGGACAGGGCCTAAGCTCTGGAAACACCATATATTTT
v_call: TRBV28; d_call: TRBD2; clone_size: NA; j_call: TRBJ2-2; cdr3_aa: CASSLLSYLAGGRTGELFF; cdr3_nt: TGTGCCAGCAGTTTATTAAGTTATTTAGCGGGAGGTCGTACCGGGGAGCTGTTTTTT
v_call: TRBV21-1; d_call: NA; clone_size: NA; j_call: TRBJ2-5; cdr3_aa: CASSISSGEETQYF; cdr3_nt: TGTGCCAGCAGCATTAGTAGCGGCGAAGAGACCCAGTACTTC
v_call: TRBV7-3; d_call: NA; clone_size: once; j_call: TRBJ1-6; cdr3_aa: CASSSNPGGGSPLHF; cdr3_nt: TGTGCCAGCAGCTCGAACCCGGGGGGAGGTTCACCCCTCCACTTT
v_call: TRBV11-2; d_call: TRBD1; clone_size: NA; j_call: TRBJ2-7; cdr3_aa: CASSTRQGFWDEQYF; cdr3_nt: TGTGCCAGCAGCACCAGACAGGGCTTCTGGGACGAGCAGTACTTC
v_call: TRBV29-1; d_call: TRBD1; clone_size: NA; j_call: TRBJ1-5; cdr3_aa: CSVQGAGSNQPQHF; cdr3_nt: TGCAGCGTTCAGGGGGCAGGTAGCAATCAGCCCCAGCATTTT
v_call: TRBV24-1; d_call: NA; clone_size: once; j_call: TRBJ2-5; cdr3_aa: CATSDLGPKYF; cdr3_nt: TGTGCCACCAGTGATTTGGGCCCCAAGTACTTC
v_call: TRBV28; d_call: NA; clone_size: NA; j_call: TRBJ1-5; cdr3_aa: CASNLRLGHTNQPQHF; cdr3_nt: TGTGCCAGCAACCTTAGGTTGGGACACACCAATCAGCCCCAGCATTTT
v_call: TRBV6-5; d_call: NA; clone_size: NA; j_call: TRBJ2-7; cdr3_aa: CASSWGTFYEQYF; cdr3_nt: TGTGCCAGCAGTTGGGGGACATTTTACGAGCAGTACTTC
v_call: TRBV5-1; d_call: NA; clone_size: NA; j_call: TRBJ2-7; cdr3_aa: CASSLTPNPYEQYF; cdr3_nt: TGCGCCAGCAGCTTGACCCCTAACCCATACGAGCAGTACTTC
v_call: TRBV4-1; d_call: NA; clone_size: NA; j_call: TRBJ1-5; cdr3_aa: CASSQERSGQPQHF; cdr3_nt: TGCGCCAGCAGCCAAGAAAGGTCGGGTCAGCCCCAGCATTTT
v_call: TRBV7-9; d_call: TRBD2; clone_size: few; j_call: TRBJ2-3; cdr3_aa: CATLAGGADTQYF; cdr3_nt: TGTGCCACCCTAGCGGGAGGGGCGGATACGCAGTATTTT
v_call: TRBV28; d_call: NA; clone_size: once; j_call: TRBJ2-6; cdr3_aa: CASSLTVSGANVLTF; cdr3_nt: TGTGCCAGCAGCTTAACAGTCTCTGGGGCCAACGTCCTGACTTTC
v_call: TRBV12-3/TRBV12-4; d_call: NA; clone_size: NA; j_call: TRBJ1-2; cdr3_aa: CASSFPFSHGYTF; cdr3_nt: TGTGCCAGCAGTTTTCCCTTCAGTCATGGCTACACCTTC
v_call: TRBV25-1; d_call: TRBD1; clone_size: NA; j_call: TRBJ2-7; cdr3_aa: CASRYEGDRGHEQYF; cdr3_nt: TGTGCCAGCAGGTACGAAGGGGACAGGGGGCACGAGCAGTACTTC
v_call: TRBV19; d_call: NA; clone_size: NA; j_call: TRBJ1-1; cdr3_aa: CASNRNTEAFF; cdr3_nt: TGTGCCAGTAACAGGAACACTGAAGCTTTCTTT